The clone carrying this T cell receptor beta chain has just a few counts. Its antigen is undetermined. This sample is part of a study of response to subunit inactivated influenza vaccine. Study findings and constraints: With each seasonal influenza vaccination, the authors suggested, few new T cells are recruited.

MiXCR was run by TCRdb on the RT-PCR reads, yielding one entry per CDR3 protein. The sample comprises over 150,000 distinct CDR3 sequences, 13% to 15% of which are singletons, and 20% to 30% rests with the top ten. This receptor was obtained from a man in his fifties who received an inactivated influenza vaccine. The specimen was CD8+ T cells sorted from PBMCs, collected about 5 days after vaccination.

The CDR3 here is CASSELSYNEQFF. The CDR3, as DNA: TGTGCCAGCAGTGAGTTATCCTACAATGAGCAGTTCTTC. The chain combines TRBV27 with TRBJ2-1; D unresolved. The length of the CDR3 is 13 residues. Between the trimmed V and J ends, which lost 5 bases and 1 base, there was a span of 6 bases. Germline V lookup: CDR1 MNHEY, CDR2 SMNVEV (reference sequence).